This TCR beta chain was sequenced during a study of blood T cell repertoires in COVID-19. The overall study: Researchers got acute and convalescent COVID-19 samples from the United States, Italy and Spain. PBMCs, B-cell-depleted T cells, or T cells were the source of the cDNA or gDNA that made up the material.

The CDR3 is 15 residues long. V was cut by 4 bases and J by 11 bases, with 21 bases left in between. Germline lookup yields CDR1 SGHNT and CDR2 YYREEE (reference sequence). The repertoire was sequenced with immunoSEQ multiplex PCR; TCRdb's copy has only in-frame clones and lacks some. The table shows 260,000 or so clones, with approximately 88% occurring only once. The J gene is TRBJ1-4, the V gene TRBV5-4; D uncertain. The clonotype was recovered from a human donor in a cohort sampled during active COVID-19. The sample taken for sequencing was peripheral blood. In nucleotides, the CDR3 is TGTGCCAGCAGCCCTGCCGACGGAGCTTTGGAGAAACTGTTTTTT. Translation gives CASSPADGALEKLFF. The variable domain in full, completed from reference TRBV5-4 and TRBJ1-4, reads ETGVTQSPTHLIKTRGQQVTLRCSSQSGHNTVSWYQQALGQGPQFIFQYYREEENGRGNFPPRFSGLQFPNYSSELNVNALELDDSALYLCASSPADGALEKLFFGSGTQLSVL.